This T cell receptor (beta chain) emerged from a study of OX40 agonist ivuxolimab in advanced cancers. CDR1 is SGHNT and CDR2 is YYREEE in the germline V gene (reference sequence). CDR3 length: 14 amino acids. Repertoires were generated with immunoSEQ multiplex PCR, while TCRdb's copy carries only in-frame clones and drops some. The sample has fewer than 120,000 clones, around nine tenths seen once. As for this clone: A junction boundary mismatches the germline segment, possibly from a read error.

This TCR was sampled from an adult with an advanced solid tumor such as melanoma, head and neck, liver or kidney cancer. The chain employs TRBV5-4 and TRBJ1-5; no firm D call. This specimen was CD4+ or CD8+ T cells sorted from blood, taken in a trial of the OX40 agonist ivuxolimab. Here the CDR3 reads CASSQENSNQPQHF. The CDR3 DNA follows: TGCGCCAGCAGCCAAGAAAACAGCAATCAGCCCCAGCATTTT.